This T cell receptor (beta chain) was identified during a study of T cell repertoires in cytomegalovirus infection (dated by TCRdb to between 2018 and 2020). Regarding the complete study: The HLA type of each donor mattered for the analysis, because public TCR beta signatures pointed to carriage of CMV infection along with the matching HLA type. Results the study describes overall, beyond this receptor: In the ex vivo response, HLA-C-restricted CMV-specific TCR beta clonotypes were dominant, and in two of eight donors the single most frequent clonotype came from this HLA-C-restricted group. Cumulative frequency of public TCR beta family members discriminated carriers of CMV infection plus the relevant HLA type in this cohort and an independent 352-donor cohort.

The cysteine opens and the phenylalanine closes a CDR3 of 14 amino acids. The CDR3 DNA has 42 bases and is translated from base 1. CDR1 and CDR2, looked up from the germline V gene, are SGHRS and YFSETQ. A single count supports this clonotype. Its antigen is currently not known. One end of the junction varies from germline; a read error may be responsible. Sequenced using an Illumina HiSeq 1500. TCRdb itself trimmed the public reads at Q25 with fastp, ran MiXCR and retained productive beta chains. Each record represents a unique CDR3 protein, reported with the most common genes and DNA among its rows. The sample yields some 440,000 distinct CDR3 sequences; 25% to 40% were counted once. The ten largest account for approximately 15% of the sample.

Recombination linked TRBV5-1 to TRBJ1-1, and TRBD1 may be the D gene, going by 6 matching bases. The sample consisted of PBMCs. The receptor was isolated from a human donor in good health (CMV status not recorded). Some clones in this sample may be carry-over from other donors' samples. CDR3 sequence: CASSFGGQSTAAFF. The nucleotides are TGCGCCAGCAGCTTCGGAGGACAGAGCACTGCAGCTTTCTTT.